This TCR beta chain was identified in a study of shared clonotypes between healthy human individuals. Study information: Researchers drew samples from a couple of women and three men aged 18 to 49. Study-wide results and caveats: Compared with memory subsets, naive subsets generally had larger estimated richness. Rarefaction showed sorted-subset sequencing was incomplete despite large depth.

Each sample came from a Caucasian adult donor living in Nashville, Tennessee. CDR3 length equals 14 residues. CDR1 LNHDA and CDR2 SQIVND come from the germline V gene (reference sequence). The junction had 10 bases not matched to a gene; V was cut back by 6 bases and J by 8 bases. With respect to this clone: Its antigen is as yet unknown.

Sequencing was performed with immunoSEQ multiplex PCR; in TCRdb, only in-frame clones are kept and a portion is missing. The sample carries 1.4 million to 1.5 million clones, roughly 95% recorded once. The source material was naive CD4+ T cells sorted from blood. Subset specified: CD45RA+ positively selected. The chain couples TRBV19 to TRBJ2-1, with TRBD2 matching 7 bases. The sequence was obtained from a man aged 25 to 40 in good health. The CDR3 loop is CASRTLGGSYEQFF. CDR3 sequence (DNA): TGTGCCAGTAGAACCTTGGGAGGGTCGTATGAGCAGTTCTTC.